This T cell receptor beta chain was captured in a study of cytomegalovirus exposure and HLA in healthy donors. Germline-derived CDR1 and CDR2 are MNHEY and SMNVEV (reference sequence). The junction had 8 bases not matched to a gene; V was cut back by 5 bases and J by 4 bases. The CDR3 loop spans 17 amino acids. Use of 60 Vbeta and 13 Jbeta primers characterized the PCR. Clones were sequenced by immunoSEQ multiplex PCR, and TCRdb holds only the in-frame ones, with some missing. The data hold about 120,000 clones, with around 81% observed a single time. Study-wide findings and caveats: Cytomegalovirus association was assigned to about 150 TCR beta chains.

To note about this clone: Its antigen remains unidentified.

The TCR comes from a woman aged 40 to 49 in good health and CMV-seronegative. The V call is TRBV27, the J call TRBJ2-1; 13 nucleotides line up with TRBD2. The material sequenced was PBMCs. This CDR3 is CASSTSGTSGIYNEQFF. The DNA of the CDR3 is TGTGCCAGCAGTACCTCCGGGACTAGCGGGATATACAATGAGCAGTTCTTC.